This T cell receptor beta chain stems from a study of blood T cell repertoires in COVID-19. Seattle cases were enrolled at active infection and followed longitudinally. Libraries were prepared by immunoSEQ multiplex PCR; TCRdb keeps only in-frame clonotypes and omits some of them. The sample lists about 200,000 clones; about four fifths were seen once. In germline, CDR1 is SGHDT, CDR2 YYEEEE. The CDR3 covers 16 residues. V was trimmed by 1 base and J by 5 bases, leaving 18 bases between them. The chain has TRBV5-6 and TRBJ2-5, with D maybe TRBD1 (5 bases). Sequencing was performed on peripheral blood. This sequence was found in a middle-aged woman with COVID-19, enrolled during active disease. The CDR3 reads CASSLSDWTLRETQYF. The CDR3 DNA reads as TGTGCCAGCAGCTTGAGCGATTGGACACTGCGGGAGACCCAGTACTTC.